This TCR beta chain was profiled in a study of beta chain features in type 1 diabetes. Study context: Across all samples, over 85 million sorted cells were examined.

There are 16 residues in the CDR3. V dropped 6 bases and J dropped 2 bases, with 18 bases sitting between them. Germline V lookup: CDR1 MDHEN, CDR2 SYDVKM. The investigators reverse transcribed all of the isolated RNA, so they sequenced expressed TCRB transcripts. The assay was immunoSEQ multiplex PCR, and TCRdb's table has in-frame clones only and misses some. The data contain about 900,000 clones, 15% to 20% of them singletons. Averaging roughly 100 mL, one heparinised blood draw was given by each donor. The source material was naive CD4+ T cells from blood. The clonotype originates from a woman between 18 and 29 years old in good health. This sequence joins TRBV28 and TRBJ2-3; D is possibly TRBD1 (5 bases). DNA for the CDR3: TGTGCCAGCAGCCCCCACGGCCAGGGATACACAGATACGCAGTATTTT. Translation: CASSPHGQGYTDTQYF. The full variable domain, rest sourced from reference TRBV28 and TRBJ2-3, is DVKVTQSSRYLVKRTGEKVFLECVQDMDHENMFWYRQDPGLGLRLIYFSYDVKMKEKGDIPEGYSVSREKKERFSLILESASTNQTSMYLCASSPHGQGYTDTQYFGPGTRLTVL.